The next 28 T cell receptor beta chains were all read from a single sample in a study of tumor-infiltrating lymphocytes in primary liver carcinoma (dated by TCRdb to 2016 to 2017). RNA from unsorted whole blood was extracted with TRIzol reagent, and germline DNA was obtained with the DNeasy Blood & Tissue kit. The instrument given in TCRdb is Illumina HiSeq 2500. A constant-region primer and ProtoScript II reverse transcriptase were used to reverse-transcribe TCRbeta-specific cDNA from around 480 ng total RNA. TCRbeta libraries were built with three nested multiplex PCR rounds, a slightly modified ARM-PCR procedure. Each of the first two PCR rounds ran for around 11 cycles and used multiplex TRBV1-TRBV30 forward primers together with a Cbeta reverse primer. TCRdb reran the public reads through fastp at Q25 and MiXCR, keeping productive beta chains. Entries are consolidated by CDR3 protein sequence, retaining the most common genes and DNA. This sample comprises approximately 330,000 distinct CDR3 sequences, roughly 61% of them detected only once. The top ten hold roughly 6% of the sample.

Input material: peripheral blood. These receptors came from a man aged 35-49 years with primary liver carcinoma and hepatitis B virus infection.

Ten or more counts support this clonotype. The V and J genes are TRBV6-5 and TRBJ1-2, with 8 nucleotides matching TRBD1. V lost 6 bases, J lost 7 bases, and 7 bases stayed unmatched. CDR3 size: 13 residues. Germline V gives CDR1 MNHEY, CDR2 SVGAGI. The CDR3 sequence is CASSRQGRSGYTF. DNA of the CDR3: TGTGCCAGCAGCAGACAGGGGCGCAGTGGCTACACCTTC.

For this clonotype: This could be a read error, since a much larger clone is one nucleotide away. This chain uses TRBV12-3 or TRBV12-4 with TRBJ2-7; 13 bases are a match to TRBD2. V shed 6 bases and J 5 bases; nucleotides not matched to a gene: 4. CDR3 length equals 14 residues. The CDR3 DNA reads as TGTGCCAGCAGCCAAGGACTAGCGGGAGACGAGCAGTACTTC. It is translated as CASSQGLAGDEQYF.

This clonotype was found many times. The chain joins TRBV6-6 to TRBJ2-7; maybe TRBD2 (5 bases). V lost 7 bases, J lost 4 bases, and 11 bases lay in between. Per the germline V gene, CDR1 is MNHNY and CDR2 is SVGAGI (reference sequence). The CDR3 length is 12 residues. Written as DNA, the CDR3 is TGTGCCAGCAATGCGGGTGGATACGAGCAGTACTTC. It encodes CASNAGGYEQYF.

Note on this clonotype: A much larger clone sits a single nucleotide away, making a read error possible. This chain uses TRBV14 with TRBJ1-3; D is unclear. The CDR3 runs to 14 residues. The germline CDR1 and CDR2 sequences are SGHDN and FVKESK. CDR3 sequence (DNA): TGTGCCAGCAGCCTCCCCGCGATTGGAGACACCATATATTTT. As protein: CASSLPAIGDTIYF.

The V call is TRBV30, the J call TRBJ1-2; D is unresolved. V lost 0 bases, J lost 4 bases, and 9 bases lay in between. Germline lookup yields CDR1 GTSNPN and CDR2 SVGIG (reference sequence). CDR3 length equals 13 residues. The DNA of the CDR3 is TGTGCCTGGAGTGTACCTTGGCTCTATGGCTACACCTTC. It encodes CAWSVPWLYGYTF.

In the case of this clonotype: A read error is possible here, since a much larger clone lies one base away. The rearrangement joins TRBV12-3 or TRBV12-4 to TRBJ2-7, with 9 bases fitting TRBD1. This CDR3 region has 15 residues. The CDR3 is CARSRAGTGTFEQYF. CDR3 bases: TGTGCCCGCAGCCGGGCCGGGACAGGGACTTTCGAGCAGTACTTC.

This clonotype was seen more than once but under ten times. The J gene is TRBJ2-2, the V gene TRBV5-1, with 9 bases identical to TRBD1. V lost 4 bases and J lost 6; bases outside the gene matches: 10. Per the germline V gene, CDR1 is SGHRS and CDR2 is YFSETQ. CDR3 length: 16 amino acids. This CDR3 reads CASSGGQGKSAGELFF. The CDR3 DNA follows: TGCGCCAGCAGCGGAGGACAGGGGAAGAGTGCCGGGGAGCTGTTTTTT. The full variable domain, completed using reference TRBV5-1 and TRBJ2-2, is KAGVTQTPRYLIKTRGQQVTLSCSPISGHRSVSWYQQTPGQGLQFLFEYFSETQRNKGNFPGRFSGRQFSNSRSEMNVSTLELGDSALYLCASSGGQGKSAGELFFGEGSRLTVL.

For this clonotype: This may arise from a read error, as a much more abundant clone is one base away. This chain joins TRBV6-2 or TRBV6-3 and TRBJ1-6; possibly TRBD1 for D (6 bases). V was clipped by 10 bases and J by 8 bases, with 24 bases between them. The germline V gene encodes CDR1 MNHEY and CDR2 SVGEGT. This CDR3 comprises 16 residues. The DNA for the CDR3 is TGTGCCACCACCAATGATAGAGTCCCAGGGGATTCACCCCTCCACTTT. This sequence encodes CATTNDRVPGDSPLHF.

Concerning this clonotype itself: At one end, the junction sequence differs from germline, possibly due to a read error. J is TRBJ2-1 and V is TRBV11-2; possible D gene TRBD2, 5 bases. This CDR3 has 17 amino acids. The germline V gene encodes CDR1 SGHAT and CDR2 FQNNGV. CDR3 bases: TGTGCCGGCAGCTCCCAAGAATGGGCTAGCAGCTGCAATGAGCAGTTCTTC. Protein product: CAGSSQEWASSCNEQFF.

This clonotype showed up just a few times. The gene calls are TRBV14 and TRBJ1-2; a possible D gene is TRBD1 (5 bases). V was pared by 1 base and J by 10 bases, with 22 bases between. The CDR3 loop spans 16 amino acids. Looked up from germline, CDR1 is SGHDN and CDR2 is FVKESK. DNA for the CDR3: TGTGCCAGCAGCCAAGTAGCGGAGGGGCCCCAAGAGGTCTACACCTTC. The encoded protein is CASSQVAEGPQEVYTF.

Points on this clonotype: Here the CDR3 omits its conserved ending phenylalanine or tryptophan, so a read error is the likely source. The V call is TRBV10-3, the J call TRBJ1-5; 9 nucleotides match TRBD1. After removal of 4 bases from V and 3 bases from J, the junction contained 1 base not matched to a gene. The CDR3 contains 14 residues. The germline CDR1 and CDR2 sequences are ENHRY and SYGVKD. The CDR3 DNA reads as TGTGCCATCAGTGGGACAGGGGACAATCAGCCCCAGCATCTT. Translated: CAISGTGDNQPQHL.

About this clonotype itself: A read error may account for a junction end that differs from germline. The chain joins TRBV11-2 to TRBJ1-1; the D gene is possibly TRBD1 (5 bases). Germline lookup yields CDR1 SGHAT and CDR2 FQNNGV. This CDR3 spans 13 amino acids. The CDR3: CASNLRGNTEAYF. For the CDR3, the DNA is TGTGCCAGCAACTTACGGGGGAACACTGAAGCTTACTTT.

This clonotype was seen more than once but under ten times. The gene calls are TRBV6-5 and TRBJ2-3; no definite D call. The germline CDR1 and CDR2 sequences are MNHEY and SVGAGI. This CDR3 spans 15 amino acids. Trimming pared 0 bases from V and 1 base from J, leaving 8 bases between. The DNA for the CDR3 is TGTGCCAGCAGTTACTCACCCAGAGGCACAGATACGCAGTATTTT. Its protein is CASSYSPRGTDTQYF.

A remark on this clonotype: At one boundary the junction diverges from the germline segment, which might be a read error. The CDR3 DNA sequence: TGCAGCATTGAAGGAGGGGGTAGTGGCAATCAGTACTTC. Translation gives CSIEGGGSGNQYF. The V call is TRBV29-1, the J call TRBJ2-4; tentatively, D is TRBD1 or TRBD2 (6 bases each). Per germline, CDR1 SQVTM and CDR2 ANQGSEA. The CDR3 has 13 amino acids.

As for this clonotype: The junction departs from the called germline gene at one end, perhaps through a read error. J is TRBJ1-2 and V is TRBV11-2; weak D call: TRBD1 (5 bases). This CDR3 is built from 13 residues. CDR1 is SGHAT and CDR2 is FQNNGV in the germline V gene. The CDR3 is CASGPGVNYAYTF. CDR3 sequence (DNA): TGTGCAAGTGGCCCGGGGGTTAACTATGCCTACACCTTC. Supplemented by reference TRBV11-2 and TRBJ1-2, the full variable domain reads EAGVAQSPRYKIIEKRQSVAFWCNPISGHATLYWYQQILGQGPKLLIQFQNNGVVDDSQLPKDRFSAERLKGVDSTLKIQPAKLEDSAVYLCASGPGVNYAYTFGSGTRLTVV.

Note on this clonotype: One end of the junction varies from germline; a read error may be responsible. CDR3 sequence (DNA): TGTGCCAGCAGTTGGGACTGGACCTCCTATGAGCAGTACTTC. Its translation: CASSWDWTSYEQYF. This chain uses TRBV6-5 with TRBJ2-7, with D possibly matching TRBD2 (6 bases). Germline lookup yields CDR1 MNHEY and CDR2 SVGAGI. The length of the CDR3 is 14 residues.

In this sample, this clonotype is medium-sized. This chain uses TRBV11-3 with TRBJ2-6; TRBD1 might be the D (5 bases). The germline CDR1 and CDR2 sequences are SGHNT and YENEEA. CDR3 length: 16 residues. The V end lost 4 bases, the J end lost 1 base, and 11 bases lay between the germline ends. DNA for the CDR3: TGTGCCAGCAGCTCGACAGCACAGTCTGGGGCCAACGTCCTGACTTTC. Translating gives CASSSTAQSGANVLTF.

This clonotype is a singleton in its sample. A much larger clone differs by one base, so this may be a read error. This is likely a read error, given that the CDR3 carries no conserved phenylalanine or tryptophan at its end. The V gene is TRBV4-2, the J gene TRBJ2-2; TRBD2 agrees at 10 bases. The CDR3 is made up of 17 amino acids. The V gene's germline CDR1 is LGHNA and CDR2 YNFKEQ. The ends lost 0 bases at V and 3 bases at J; junction bases unmatched: 4. The CDR3, as DNA: TGTGCCAGCAGCCAAGATCTGCTAGCGGGAGACACCGGGGAGCTGTTTTCT. Translation: CASSQDLLAGDTGELFS.

In the case of this clonotype: The germline gene is not matched at one end of the junction; a read error may be the cause. The chain couples TRBV12-3 or TRBV12-4 to TRBJ1-5; the D is unclear. The CDR3 sequence is 13 residues long. The chain's CDR3 is CASSRAFSQPQHF. The CDR3 DNA reads as TGTGCCAGCAGTCGCGCTTTCAGTCAGCCCCAGCACTTT.

V usage is TRBV6-5 and J usage is TRBJ2-1, with TRBD2 matching 15 bases. The CDR3 loop spans 20 amino acids. V lost 5 bases and J lost 2; bases outside the gene matches: 13. CDR1 MNHEY and CDR2 SVGAGI come from the germline V gene. The chain's CDR3 is CASSNPTGLAGGIPYNEQFF. The CDR3 coding sequence is TGTGCCAGCAGTAACCCAACGGGACTAGCGGGAGGAATACCCTACAATGAGCAGTTCTTC.

The rearrangement uses TRBV29-1 and TRBJ2-3, with 7 bases matching TRBD2. This CDR3 comprises 17 residues. J gave up 2 bases and V 4 bases, and 15 bases lay outside the gene matches. From germline, CDR1 is SQVTM and CDR2 ANQGSEA. The CDR3 DNA follows: TGCAGCGTTGGAAATATTCTAGCGGAGGCGGACACAGATACGCAGTATTTT. Encoded protein: CSVGNILAEADTDTQYF.

On this clonotype itself: A much larger clone differs from this one at a single base, so this may be a read error. The rearrangement uses TRBV6-2 or TRBV6-3 and TRBJ1-5; TRBD1 is a possible D gene (5 bases). This CDR3 is 14 amino acids long. Trimming took 7 bases from V and 1 from J, leaving 11 bases between them. CDR1 MNHEY and CDR2 SVGEGT come from the germline V gene. CDR3 residues: CASKSQGSNQPQHF. For the CDR3, the DNA is TGTGCCAGCAAGAGTCAGGGAAGCAATCAGCCCCAGCATTTT.

Comment on this clonotype: At one boundary the junction diverges from the germline segment, which might be a read error. This rearrangement joins TRBV11-1 to TRBJ2-1, with D maybe TRBD2 (6 bases). CDR3 length: 15 amino acids. Germline V gene data show CDR1 as SGHAT and CDR2 as FQDESV (reference sequence). In DNA form, the CDR3 reads TGTACCAGCAGCGGCGGGGCCAACCTAAACAGTGAGCAGTTCTTT. Translated, it gives CTSSGGANLNSEQFF.

Comment on this clonotype: A clone one base away is much larger, so this may be a read error. As DNA, the CDR3 is TGTGCCACCAAAGGGGGAGGGTCAAATGAGCATTTCTTC. Translation: CATKGGGSNEHFF. The chain recombines TRBV6-1 with TRBJ2-1, with D possibly matching TRBD2 (7 bases). There are 13 residues in the CDR3. In germline, CDR1 is MNHNS, CDR2 SASEGT.

The genes are TRBV12-3 or TRBV12-4 and TRBJ1-2, with TRBD1 matching 10 bases. Trimming cost V 5 bases and J 4 bases; bases outside gene matches: 4. The CDR3 length is 14 residues. Written as DNA, the CDR3 is TGTGCCAGCAGTGCCGGGACAGGGGTCTATGGCTACACCTTC. Its protein product is CASSAGTGVYGYTF.

The chain combines TRBV2 with TRBJ2-7, with D hard to call. Trimming took off 3 bases at V and 7 bases at J, with 4 bases between the two ends. The length of the CDR3 is 10 residues. Germline lookup yields CDR1 SNHLY and CDR2 FYNNEI. The CDR3 spells CASSDQEQYF. CDR3 in DNA: TGTGCCAGCAGTGATCAAGAGCAGTACTTC.

Points on this clonotype: A junction boundary mismatches the germline segment, possibly from a read error. The chain carries TRBV11-2 and TRBJ2-3, with 10 bases fitting TRBD2. CDR3 length: 16 residues. In germline, CDR1 is SGHAT, CDR2 FQNNGV. The CDR3 DNA reads TGTGCCAGGAGCCAGGGTAGCGGGGGGCTCACAGATACACAGTATTTT. Translated, it gives CARSQGSGGLTDTQYF.

On this clonotype itself: It may be a read error: a sequence one base away is much more abundant. The CDR3 is CSIVWELAGAIEQYF. The CDR3 DNA is TGCAGCATTGTTTGGGAGTTAGCGGGAGCGATCGAGCAGTACTTC. The chain joins TRBV29-1 to TRBJ2-7, with TRBD2 identical over 9 bases. The CDR3 runs to 15 residues. V was clipped by 8 bases and J by 6 bases; unmatched bases: 17. Germline CDR1 SQVTM, CDR2 ANQGSEA.